Sequencing of this T cell receptor beta chain was carried out in a study of regulatory T cells in long-lasting Graves disease. The CDR3 covers 13 residues. Germline loops: CDR1 SGHTA, CDR2 FQGTGA. On this clonotype: Its antigen is still unknown. Just one base apart from a much larger clone, this may be a read error.

Regarding time point: persistent/refractory GD, antithyroid drugs over 5 years with positive TRAb. The TCR library was made from RNA extracted from PBMCs. CDR3-region Arm-PCR and iRepertoire HTBI primers produced the TCR beta libraries. TCRdb itself ran the multiplex PCR reads through MiXCR, one entry per CDR3 protein. Of under 500,000 distinct CDR3 sequences listed, around 20% were seen once; the top ten hold around 20%. Study results and caveats: Persistent Graves' patients showed a TCR diversity that was lower than that of newly diagnosed ones. Accuracy may have suffered from the small sample size.

The rearrangement links TRBV7-3 to TRBJ1-1, with D hard to call. The source material was peripheral blood mononuclear cells (PBMCs), sampled when the disease was refractory, from a patient treated with antithyroid drugs. The sequence was obtained from a female donor with Graves disease. The DNA of the CDR3 is TGTGCCAGCGGCTTAGCTCTGGACACTGAAGCTTTCTTT. It translates to CASGLALDTEAFF.